This T cell receptor beta chain was retrieved from a study of shared clonotypes between healthy human individuals. Method: immunoSEQ multiplex PCR; TCRdb's copy keeps in-frame clones and lacks some. The table shows some 630,000 clones, with more than 70% occurring only once. This clone was observed once. The clonotype comes from a woman aged 25 to 39 in good health. The sequenced sample consisted of memory CD4+ T cells sorted from blood. Specified subset: CD45RA-negative fraction.

This CDR3 is CASSLGLDRSTDTQYF. CDR3 coding DNA: TGCGCCAGCAGCTTGGGACTGGACAGGAGCACAGATACGCAGTATTTT. The genes are TRBV5-1 and TRBJ2-3, with 7 positions matching TRBD1. Per germline, CDR1 SGHRS and CDR2 YFSETQ. With V trimmed by 0 bases and J by 0 bases, 4 bases remained unmatched. This CDR3 is 16 amino acids long.